These T cell receptor beta chains were read from a single sample in a study of technical replicates of blood from a handful of donors. Sequencing used immunoSEQ multiplex PCR; TCRdb keeps in-frame clones, though not all of them. The sample contains over 55,000 clones, 75% to 90% of which appear only once. Sequences were obtained from PBMCs. The source of these receptors is a human donor in good health. Some clones in this sample may be carry-over from other donors' samples. The CDR3 runs from the conserved cysteine through the conserved F or W. The D gene is left open where the match is weak.

j_call: TRBJ2-1; d_call: TRBD1; v_call: TRBV7-9; cdr3_aa: CASSTLTGGAHNEQFF
j_call: TRBJ1-1; d_call: TRBD1; v_call: TRBV4-1; cdr3_aa: CASSQEPHRGGRGNTEAFF
j_call: TRBJ2-3; d_call: NA; v_call: TRBV6-5; cdr3_aa: CASSRTRTADTQYF
j_call: TRBJ2-7; d_call: TRBD1; v_call: TRBV19; cdr3_aa: CASSFRDRENYEQYF
j_call: TRBJ2-2; d_call: NA; v_call: TRBV6-1; cdr3_aa: CASSYGTGELFF
j_call: TRBJ1-2; d_call: TRBD1; v_call: TRBV30; cdr3_aa: CAWNRGKAGGYTF
j_call: TRBJ2-3; d_call: NA; v_call: TRBV11-2; cdr3_aa: CASRTGRGKGGDTQYF
j_call: TRBJ2-2; d_call: NA; v_call: TRBV18; cdr3_aa: CASSSSSATGELFF
j_call: TRBJ2-7; d_call: NA; v_call: TRBV11-2; cdr3_aa: CASSSRGSSYEQYF
j_call: TRBJ1-2; d_call: NA; v_call: TRBV2; cdr3_aa: CASSGLTGNYGYTF
j_call: TRBJ1-6; d_call: TRBD1; v_call: TRBV5-6; cdr3_aa: CASRERDRYSPLHF
j_call: TRBJ2-4; d_call: NA; v_call: TRBV5-6; cdr3_aa: CASSLGQVAKNIQYF
j_call: TRBJ2-5; d_call: NA; v_call: TRBV4-3; cdr3_aa: CASSQDVLASTRQETQYF
j_call: TRBJ2-3; d_call: NA; v_call: TRBV2; cdr3_aa: CASSSWASTDTQYF
j_call: TRBJ2-5; d_call: TRBD2; v_call: TRBV4-1; cdr3_aa: CASSQDLGLAVQETQYF
j_call: TRBJ1-5; d_call: NA; v_call: TRBV18; cdr3_aa: CASSRGDNQPQHF
j_call: TRBJ1-3; d_call: NA; v_call: TRBV7-9; cdr3_aa: CASSADRFLSGNTIYF
j_call: TRBJ2-1; d_call: TRBD2; v_call: TRBV25-1; cdr3_aa: CASSESGGVYNEQFF
j_call: TRBJ2-3; d_call: NA; v_call: TRBV6-1; cdr3_aa: CASKFSGVSTDTQYF
j_call: TRBJ2-1; d_call: TRBD2; v_call: TRBV25-1; cdr3_aa: CASSGSGTSGGNNEQFF
j_call: TRBJ1-3; d_call: NA; v_call: TRBV27; cdr3_aa: CASGREPGNTIYF
j_call: TRBJ2-5; d_call: NA; v_call: TRBV5-3; cdr3_aa: CARSTTRGPQETQYF
j_call: TRBJ2-1; d_call: TRBD2; v_call: TRBV6-5; cdr3_aa: CASSYFSGSSYNEQFF
j_call: TRBJ1-2; d_call: NA; v_call: TRBV5-6; cdr3_aa: CASSFGGLRFNYGYTF